These 30 T cell receptor beta chains were sequenced from one sample in a study of T cells expressing NK-cell markers. TCRdb re-called the 5' RACE reads and gives one entry per CDR3 protein, without DNA. This sample carries roughly 280,000 distinct CDR3 sequences, with about 0.39% going to the ten biggest clones. Sequenced sample: blood T cells: a sorted CD56 or NKG2C T cell subset, CD4+ or CD8+ T cells, or bulk PBMC T cells (not recorded which). These receptor sequences come from a man aged 18 to 35 in good health.

This chain links TRBV30 with TRBJ2-2; the TCRdb D gene call, TRBD2, has no DNA to confirm it. The CDR3 is made up of 16 amino acids. The germline CDR1 and CDR2 sequences are GTSNPN and SVGIG (reference sequence). The CDR3 reads CAWSRGGRINTGELFF.

The chain is built from TRBV12-3 or TRBV12-4 and TRBJ2-1; TCRdb's D gene call, TRBD2, goes unchecked for lack of DNA. The CDR3 contains 16 residues. The CDR3 sequence is CASSPTGLAGGSEQFF.

The chain couples TRBV6-5 to TRBJ2-7; TCRdb's assignment of TRBD1 cannot be checked, as there is no DNA. This CDR3 region has 15 residues. The V gene's germline CDR1 is MNHEY and CDR2 SVGAGI. CDR3 sequence reads: CASSYASTRTGRKYF.

The CDR3 here is CASSLGGQGAQPQHF. This sequence joins TRBV11-2 and TRBJ1-5; the TCRdb call, TRBD1, lacks DNA for checking. This CDR3 comprises 15 residues. CDR1 is SGHAT, CDR2 FQNNGV, per germline.

The rearrangement links TRBV5-6 to TRBJ2-1; the D gene TCRdb calls, TRBD1, cannot be checked with no DNA. This CDR3 has 16 residues. CDR1 is SGHDT and CDR2 is YYEEEE in the germline V gene. Here the CDR3 reads CASSRDRGRPYNEQFF.

V gene TRBV20-1 combines with J gene TRBJ1-3. This CDR3 is built from 17 residues. Germline V gene sequence: CDR1 DFQATT, CDR2 SNEGSKA (reference sequence). CDR3: CSARGGVWTDSGNTIYF.

This chain connects TRBV6-5 to TRBJ1-6. The CDR3 sequence is 19 residues long. CDR1 and CDR2 (germline): MNHEY, SVGAGI. CDR3 region: CASSYSRGGTSSYNSPLHF.

The chain couples TRBV6-1 to TRBJ1-1; TCRdb calls TRBD1, which cannot be checked without DNA. CDR3 length equals 16 residues. Germline CDR1 reads MNHNS; CDR2 reads SASEGT. The CDR3 protein is CASSWDRDVGVAEAFF.

This chain joins TRBV20-1 and TRBJ1-6. This CDR3 contains 16 residues. From germline, CDR1 is DFQATT and CDR2 SNEGSKA (reference sequence). CDR3 residues: CSARAFGSSYNSPLHF.

The chain recombines TRBV18 with TRBJ1-1. Germline V CDR1 and CDR2: KGHSH, LQKENI. The CDR3 is 13 residues long. The CDR3 sequence is CASSPDGNTEAFF.

This chain uses TRBV7-9 with TRBJ2-1. This CDR3 comprises 11 residues. Germline V lookup: CDR1 SEHNR, CDR2 FQNEAQ (reference sequence). CDR3 sequence reads: CASSLAVVGFF.

The CDR3 here is CASSVSGSNNNEQFF. V gene TRBV7-9 combines with J gene TRBJ2-1. Germline V CDR1 and CDR2: SEHNR, FQNEAQ (reference sequence). There are 15 residues in the CDR3.

V and J are TRBV4-1 and TRBJ2-5; without DNA, the TCRdb call of TRBD1 cannot be checked. The CDR3 sequence is 16 residues long. CDR1 and CDR2 (germline): MGHRA, YSYEKL. The CDR3 loop reads CASSRYWALWPQTQYF.

This chain links TRBV5-6 with TRBJ1-5; checking the TCRdb D call of TRBD1 is not possible without DNA. Looked up from germline, CDR1 is SGHDT and CDR2 is YYEEEE. The CDR3 loop spans 13 amino acids. CDR3 loop: CASSWARRQPQHF.

The chain couples TRBV12-3 or TRBV12-4 to TRBJ2-5; with no DNA, the TCRdb D assignment of TRBD2 cannot be verified. The CDR3 loop spans 15 amino acids. The CDR3 loop is CASSLGPTTKEAQYF.

The chain combines TRBV14 with TRBJ2-1; TCRdb gives TRBD1 as the D gene, but with no DNA this cannot be confirmed. Germline V CDR1 and CDR2: SGHDN, FVKESK. The CDR3 runs to 16 residues. CDR3: CASRSTGQGSHNEQFF.

The chain employs TRBV4-2 and TRBJ2-5; with no DNA, the TCRdb D assignment of TRBD1 cannot be verified. The CDR3 consists of 13 residues. Per germline, CDR1 LGHNA and CDR2 YNFKEQ. The CDR3 region is CASSRTGQETQYF.

The rearrangement links TRBV20-1 to TRBJ2-7; as DNA is missing, the TRBD1 call by TCRdb cannot be tested. CDR1 and CDR2 from the germline V gene are DFQATT and SNEGSKA (reference sequence). The CDR3 has 14 amino acids. This chain's CDR3 is CSASLRTDAYEQYF.

The chain uses TRBV24-1 and TRBJ1-2; the D call from TCRdb, TRBD1, cannot be confirmed without DNA. The CDR3 is made up of 13 amino acids. Germline V gives CDR1 KGHDR, CDR2 SFDVKD. CDR3 amino acids: CATEDRPYYGYTF.

The chain is built from TRBV5-4 and TRBJ1-6; the TCRdb call, TRBD1, lacks DNA for checking. CDR1 SGHNT and CDR2 YYREEE come from the germline V gene (reference sequence). CDR3 length equals 16 residues. CDR3 sequence: CASSYPTGTNNSPLHF.

The CDR3 region is CSALTPGTPFYEQYF. This chain links TRBV20-1 with TRBJ2-7; TCRdb calls TRBD2, which cannot be checked without DNA. Germline-derived CDR1 and CDR2 are DFQATT and SNEGSKA (reference sequence). The CDR3 spans 15 residues.

The rearrangement joins TRBV4-3 to TRBJ2-2; TCRdb reports TRBD1, a call that lacks DNA to check it against. Per germline, CDR1 LGHNA and CDR2 YSLEER. The CDR3 runs 16 residues. This CDR3 reads CASSQKIGTVTGELFF.

The chain links TRBV7-2 to TRBJ2-2; TCRdb names TRBD1, which stays unverified in the absence of DNA. Germline CDR1 is SGHTA and CDR2 is FQGNSA. The CDR3 spans 15 residues. The CDR3 reads CASSYLGQGAGELFF.

This chain uses TRBV5-6 with TRBJ1-4. This CDR3 is 13 amino acids long. CDR1 SGHDT and CDR2 YYEEEE come from the germline V gene. CDR3 in amino acids: CASTNDSNEKLFF. The complete variable domain, with remaining parts taken from reference TRBV5-6 and TRBJ1-4, reads DAGVTQSPTHLIKTRGQQVTLRCSPKSGHDTVSWYQQALGQGPQFIFQYYEEEERQRGNFPDRFSGHQFPNYSSELNVNALLLGDSALYLCASTNDSNEKLFFGSGTQLSVL.

This chain joins TRBV20-1 and TRBJ2-5; no DNA is available, so the TRBD2 call from TCRdb remains unchecked. Germline CDR1 is DFQATT and CDR2 is SNEGSKA (reference sequence). There are 15 residues in the CDR3. This CDR3 reads CSARVGSGPWETQYF.

This rearrangement joins TRBV6-5 to TRBJ1-6; TCRdb designates TRBD1, a call that cannot be tested without DNA. The CDR3 has 17 amino acids. Germline V gives CDR1 MNHEY, CDR2 SVGAGI. The CDR3 reads CASSYGQKSSYNSPLHF.

CDR3 sequence reads: CSARGSLGGSLGGQPQHF. V is TRBV20-1 and J is TRBJ1-5; TCRdb returns TRBD1, unconfirmable since there is no DNA. The length of the CDR3 is 18 residues. Germline V lookup: CDR1 DFQATT, CDR2 SNEGSKA (reference sequence).

This chain joins TRBV7-2 and TRBJ2-7; TCRdb gives TRBD2 as the D gene, but with no DNA this cannot be confirmed. CDR1 is SGHTA and CDR2 is FQGNSA in the germline V gene. The CDR3 covers 14 residues. The CDR3 region is CASSDRTRSYEQYF.

The V gene is TRBV2, the J gene TRBJ1-4. CDR3 length: 14 residues. The germline CDR1 and CDR2 sequences are SNHLY and FYNNEI. The CDR3: CASEIGLSNEKLFF.

This chain connects TRBV27 to TRBJ2-1; without DNA, the TCRdb call of TRBD2 cannot be checked. CDR3 length equals 13 residues. The germline CDR1 and CDR2 sequences are MNHEY and SMNVEV (reference sequence). This CDR3 reads CASSLWWTGEQFF.